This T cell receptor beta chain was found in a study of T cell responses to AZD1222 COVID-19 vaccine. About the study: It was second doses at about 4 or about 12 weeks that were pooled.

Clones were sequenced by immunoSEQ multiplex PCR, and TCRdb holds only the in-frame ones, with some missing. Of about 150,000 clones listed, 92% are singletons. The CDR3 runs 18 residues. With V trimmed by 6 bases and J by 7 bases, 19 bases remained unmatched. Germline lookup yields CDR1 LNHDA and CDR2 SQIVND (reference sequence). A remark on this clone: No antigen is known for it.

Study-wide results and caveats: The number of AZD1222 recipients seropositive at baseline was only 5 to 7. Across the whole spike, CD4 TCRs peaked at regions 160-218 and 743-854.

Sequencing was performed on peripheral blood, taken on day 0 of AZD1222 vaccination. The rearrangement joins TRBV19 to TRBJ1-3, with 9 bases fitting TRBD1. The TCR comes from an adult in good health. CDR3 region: CASRLQDRGKLRRNTIYF. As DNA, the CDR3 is TGTGCCAGTAGACTTCAGGACAGGGGAAAATTGCGGCGGAACACCATATATTTT.